The next 11 T cell receptor beta chains were all read from a single sample in a study of vaccination and CD4 T cells after COVID-19. The sample's treatment: approximately nine-day PBMC culture with coronavirus spike peptide pools or control peptides (ViraFEST assay). The Oncomine TCR Beta short-read assay was applied to DNA of cultured CD4+ T cells. TCRdb itself ran the PCR reads through MiXCR, one entry per CDR3 protein. The profile covers 21,000 or so distinct CDR3 sequences, with around 48% appearing a single time and roughly 4.5% taken by the ten largest. These receptors have no known antigen. Sample: CD4+ T cells from blood, cultured in vitro. These receptors all come from a human donor who had recovered from COVID-19.

This chain joins TRBV20-1 and TRBJ2-7, with 7 bases that match TRBD2. CDR1 and CDR2 from the germline V gene are DFQATT and SNEGSKA (reference sequence). The CDR3 runs to 14 residues. V shed 2 bases, J shed 2 bases, and the junction held 6 bases outside the gene matches. The CDR3, as DNA: TGCAGTGCTAGACGGCCTAGCGGTACCTACGAGCAGTACTTC. Its protein is CSARRPSGTYEQYF.

The table lists this clonotype with a few counts. The chain carries TRBV11-3 and TRBJ2-5; D not resolved. Germline CDR1 reads SGHNT; CDR2 reads YENEEA. V was clipped by 7 bases and J by 5 bases, with 8 bases between them. The CDR3 spans 11 residues. Here the CDR3 reads CASKSSETQYF. The CDR3 coding sequence is TGTGCCAGCAAAAGTTCGGAGACCCAGTACTTC.

The genes are TRBV6-1 and TRBJ2-2; D unclear. The CDR3 is 13 amino acids. V dropped 5 bases and J dropped 6 bases, with 10 bases sitting between them. Germline loops: CDR1 MNHNS, CDR2 SASEGT. CDR3 bases: TGTGCCAGCAGTCCTGCTCGTTCCGGGGAGCTGTTTTTT. It translates to CASSPARSGELFF.

V gene TRBV12-3 or TRBV12-4 combines with J gene TRBJ1-1; D gene unclear. V lost 3 bases and J 2 bases, leaving 7 bases between the germline ends. The CDR3 consists of 13 residues. The chain's CDR3 is CASSLEINTEAFF. The CDR3 nucleotides read TGTGCCAGCAGTTTGGAGATTAACACTGAAGCTTTCTTT.

The chain is built from TRBV25-1 and TRBJ2-1, with 7 nucleotides matching TRBD2. The CDR3 length is 17 residues. Per germline, CDR1 MGHDK and CDR2 SYGVNS. The trim removed 1 base at V and 8 bases at J, leaving 14 bases unmatched. The CDR3 DNA is TGTGCCAGCAGTGAATTAAAGGGCGGACTAGGGGTCGATGAGCAGTTCTTC. Its translation is CASSELKGGLGVDEQFF.

This chain uses TRBV15 with TRBJ1-2, with a tentative D call TRBD1 (6 bases). The V end lost 1 base, the J end lost 0 bases, and 15 bases lay between the germline ends. Germline CDR1 LNHNV, CDR2 YYDKDF (reference sequence). The CDR3 is made up of 17 amino acids. This chain's CDR3 is CATSRADNRDANYGYTF. As DNA, the CDR3 is TGTGCCACCAGCAGAGCCGACAACAGGGACGCTAACTATGGCTACACCTTC.

The chain combines TRBV27 with TRBJ2-1, with D possibly TRBD2 on 5 matching bases. V was clipped by 4 bases and J by 5 bases, with 18 bases between them. In germline, CDR1 is MNHEY, CDR2 SMNVEV (reference sequence). The CDR3 is 16 amino acids. The CDR3 reads CASSSPMTTAHNEQFF. CDR3 sequence (DNA): TGTGCCAGCAGTTCCCCCATGACTACTGCCCACAATGAGCAGTTCTTC.

The V call is TRBV30, the J call TRBJ2-5; tentatively, D is TRBD2 (5 bases). CDR3 length equals 13 residues. V lost 2 bases, J lost 3 bases, and 10 bases lay in between. Germline-derived CDR1 and CDR2 are GTSNPN and SVGIG (reference sequence). This CDR3 reads CAWSIGVEETQYF. The CDR3 DNA follows: TGTGCCTGGAGTATCGGGGTCGAAGAGACCCAGTACTTC.

This clonotype came up a few times. The chain couples TRBV24-1 to TRBJ2-3; D may correspond to TRBD1 or TRBD2 (5 bases each). This CDR3 is 14 amino acids long. Per the germline V gene, CDR1 is KGHDR and CDR2 is SFDVKD. V was trimmed by 3 bases and J by 3 bases, leaving 9 bases between them. CDR3 DNA sequence: TGTGCCACCAGTGATAACGGGGCGACAGATACGCAGTATTTT. Protein product: CATSDNGATDTQYF.

V gene TRBV20-1 combines with J gene TRBJ2-7; 11 bases fit TRBD2. V was pared by 0 bases and J by 5 bases, with 12 bases of the junction left unmatched. Germline CDR1 DFQATT, CDR2 SNEGSKA (reference sequence). This CDR3 has 17 residues. The CDR3 loop reads CSARDRWGLAGGNEQYF. The CDR3 bases are TGCAGTGCTAGAGATCGATGGGGCCTAGCGGGGGGAAACGAGCAGTACTTC.

V is TRBV15 and J is TRBJ1-5; TRBD1 matches at 9 bases. Per the germline V gene, CDR1 is LNHNV and CDR2 is YYDKDF (reference sequence). This CDR3 comprises 16 residues. After removal of 1 base from V and 6 bases from J, the junction contained 7 bases not matched to a gene. This CDR3 reads CATSRGRTGVSQPQHF. CDR3 sequence (DNA): TGTGCCACCAGCAGAGGACGGACAGGGGTTTCTCAGCCCCAGCATTTT.